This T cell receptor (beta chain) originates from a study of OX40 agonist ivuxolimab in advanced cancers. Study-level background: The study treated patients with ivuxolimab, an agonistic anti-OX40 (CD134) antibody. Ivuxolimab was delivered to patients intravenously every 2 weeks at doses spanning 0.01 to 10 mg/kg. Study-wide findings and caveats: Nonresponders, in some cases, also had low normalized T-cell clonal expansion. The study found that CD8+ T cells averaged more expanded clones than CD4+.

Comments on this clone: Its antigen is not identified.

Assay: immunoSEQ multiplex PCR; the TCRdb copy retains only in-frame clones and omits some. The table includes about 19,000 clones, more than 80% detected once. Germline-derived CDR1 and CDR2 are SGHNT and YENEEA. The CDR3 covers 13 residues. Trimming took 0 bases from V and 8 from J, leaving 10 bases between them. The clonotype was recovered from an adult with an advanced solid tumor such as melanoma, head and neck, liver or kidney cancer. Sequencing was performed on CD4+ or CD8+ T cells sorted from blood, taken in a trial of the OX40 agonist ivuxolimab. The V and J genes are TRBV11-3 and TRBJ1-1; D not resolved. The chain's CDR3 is CASSLDARSEAFF. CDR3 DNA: TGTGCCAGCAGCTTAGATGCGAGGTCCGAAGCTTTCTTT.